These 22 T cell receptor beta chains were sequenced from one sample in a study of blood T cell repertoires in COVID-19. Clones were read by immunoSEQ multiplex PCR, and TCRdb kept only the in-frame ones, dropping some. This table has 59,000 or so clones, 83% appearing once. The material sequenced was peripheral blood. The source is a human donor in a cohort sampled during active COVID-19.

The chain links TRBV9 to TRBJ2-3, with D possibly TRBD1 on 5 matching bases. V lost 2 bases to trimming and J lost 1 base, with 8 bases between them. CDR3 length: 14 amino acids. The germline V gene encodes CDR1 SGDLS and CDR2 YYNGEE. CDR3 sequence (DNA): TGTGCCAGCAGCGTGGCAGGGCGCACAGATACGCAGTATTTT. Its protein is CASSVAGRTDTQYF.

The CDR3, as DNA: TGTGCCAGCAGCCCCCGCCCCCTAGGCCCCACTGAGCAGTTCTTC. Its protein product is CASSPRPLGPTEQFF. V usage is TRBV7-3 and J usage is TRBJ2-1; D ambiguous. The ends were cut back, 5 bases at V and 9 bases at J, with 20 bases in the middle. Germline assignment: CDR1 SGHTA and CDR2 FQGTGA. The CDR3 totals 15 residues.

The gene calls are TRBV7-2 and TRBJ2-1, with 10 bases fitting TRBD2. This CDR3 region has 15 residues. Germline trimming cut 4 bases from V and 7 bases from J; bases unmatched to any gene: 7. The V gene's germline CDR1 is SGHTA and CDR2 FQGNSA. The CDR3, as DNA: TGTGCCAGCAGCTCCCGGACTAGCGGCCGTAATGAGCAGTTCTTC. It is translated as CASSSRTSGRNEQFF. Looking up the rest from reference TRBV7-2 and TRBJ2-1 gives the full variable domain: GAGVSQSPSNKVTEKGKDVELRCDPISGHTALYWYRQSLGQGLEFLIYFQGNSAPDKSGLPSDRFSAERTGGSVSTLTIQRTQQEDSAVYLCASSSRTSGRNEQFFGPGTRLTVL.

The chain has TRBV18 and TRBJ2-7, with a tentative D call TRBD2 (5 bases). V was cut by 3 bases and J by 2 bases, with 11 bases left in between. In germline, CDR1 is KGHSH, CDR2 LQKENI. This CDR3 has 14 amino acids. DNA for the CDR3: TGTGCCAGCTCACCCCCGGGGATTACCTACGAGCAGTACTTC. Its protein product is CASSPPGITYEQYF.

The V and J genes are TRBV5-5 and TRBJ1-3, with no clear D. CDR1 and CDR2 from the germline V gene are SGHKS and YYEKEE (reference sequence). Deletions cut 2 bases from V and 0 bases from J, with 12 bases between. The length of the CDR3 is 16 residues. As DNA, the CDR3 is TGTGCCAGCAGCTTCCAAGAGTCCCCCTCTGGAAACACCATATATTTT. Translated: CASSFQESPSGNTIYF.

This rearrangement joins TRBV18 to TRBJ1-4; 7 bases fit TRBD1. J lost 6 bases, V lost 3 bases, and 4 bases had no gene match. The length of the CDR3 is 14 residues. Germline V gene data show CDR1 as KGHSH and CDR2 as LQKENI. In DNA form, the CDR3 reads TGTGCCAGCTCACCTAAACAGGGGTATGAAAAACTGTTTTTT. The encoded protein is CASSPKQGYEKLFF. The full variable domain, its missing parts supplied by reference TRBV18 and TRBJ1-4, is NAGVMQNPRHLVRRRGQEARLRCSPMKGHSHVYWYRQLPEEGLKFMVYLQKENIIDESGMPKERFSAEFPKEGPSILRIQQVVRGDSAAYFCASSPKQGYEKLFFGSGTQLSVL.

This clone was counted only a few times. DNA for the CDR3: TGTGCCAGCAGTGACTCGAGCAGGAGGGGTCTGTATACCGGGGAGCTGTTTTTT. Translation: CASSDSSRRGLYTGELFF. The chain uses TRBV6-4 and TRBJ2-2; TRBD2 might be the D (6 bases). This CDR3 contains 18 residues. Germline values: CDR1 MRHNA, CDR2 SNTAGT. V was pared by 0 bases and J by 5 bases, with 19 bases between.

With regard to this clone: The germline gene is not matched at one end of the junction; a read error may be the cause. V usage is TRBV7-6 and J usage is TRBJ2-7; the D gene is possibly TRBD1 (6 bases). Germline assignment: CDR1 SGHVS and CDR2 FNYEAQ. This CDR3 is 15 amino acids long. CDR3 DNA sequence: TGTGCCAGCAGCCGCGCCGGGCAGGGGTCCTCCGAGCAGTACTTC. Residues: CASSRAGQGSSEQYF.

This chain's CDR3 is CSALRYNEQFF. In DNA form, the CDR3 reads TGCAGTGCTTTGCGGTACAATGAGCAGTTCTTC. This chain joins TRBV20-1 and TRBJ2-1, with no clear D. CDR1 DFQATT and CDR2 SNEGSKA come from the germline V gene (reference sequence). The CDR3 contains 11 residues. Trimming stripped 5 bases from V and 4 bases from J, with 6 bases between.

This sequence joins TRBV28 and TRBJ2-5; D unresolved. The CDR3 has 15 amino acids. Deletions cut 2 bases from V and 5 bases from J, with 15 bases between. Germline CDR1 MDHEN, CDR2 SYDVKM. The CDR3 spells CASSLVSTARETQYF. In DNA, the CDR3 is TGTGCCAGCAGTTTAGTCTCTACGGCGCGGGAGACCCAGTACTTC.

V usage is TRBV29-1 and J usage is TRBJ2-2, with 10 positions matching TRBD2. V gave up 2 bases and J gave up 5 bases; unmatched junction bases: 5. In germline, CDR1 is SQVTM, CDR2 ANQGSEA. This CDR3 is 15 amino acids long. The DNA of the CDR3 is TGCAGCGTTGAAACCAGCGGGGGGGGAACCGGGGAGCTGTTTTTT. It is translated as CSVETSGGGTGELFF.

The rearrangement joins TRBV4-2 to TRBJ1-5; no clear D. The CDR3 has 14 amino acids. Germline V gene sequence: CDR1 LGHNA, CDR2 YNFKEQ. V dropped 3 bases and J dropped 0 bases, with 6 bases sitting between them. CDR3: CASSHQNSNQPQHF. The DNA of the CDR3 is TGTGCCAGCAGCCACCAAAATAGCAATCAGCCCCAGCATTTT.

The genes are TRBV30 and TRBJ1-3; 7 bases map to TRBD1. This CDR3 has 16 residues. J was trimmed by 4 bases and V by 3 bases; bases with no gene match: 12. Germline V CDR1 and CDR2: GTSNPN, SVGIG (reference sequence). CDR3 coding DNA: TGTGCCTGGAGCCACGCCGCGACAGGGTCCGGAAACACCATATATTTT. Protein product: CAWSHAATGSGNTIYF.

J is TRBJ1-6 and V is TRBV14, with D uncertain. The CDR3 spans 13 residues. V was cut by 1 base and J by 7 bases, with 5 bases left in between. Germline CDR1 is SGHDN and CDR2 is FVKESK. The CDR3: CASSQGGNSPLHF. CDR3 sequence (DNA): TGTGCCAGCAGCCAAGGAGGCAATTCACCCCTCCACTTT.

The chain combines TRBV7-9 with TRBJ1-1; TRBD1 matches at 8 bases. Germline loops: CDR1 SEHNR, CDR2 FQNEAQ (reference sequence). V lost 5 bases, J lost 4 bases, and 12 bases stayed unmatched. CDR3 length equals 16 residues. CDR3: CASSPWTGRGATEAFF. The CDR3 nucleotides are TGTGCCAGCAGCCCCTGGACAGGGAGGGGAGCCACTGAAGCTTTCTTT.

This clone was counted a few times. The chain joins TRBV11-2 to TRBJ1-6; D gene uncertain. Trimming removed 2 bases at V and 8 bases at J, with 7 bases between. The length of the CDR3 is 13 residues. CDR1 is SGHAT, CDR2 FQNNGV, per germline. CDR3 loop: CASSLFLDSPLHF. The CDR3 DNA is TGTGCCAGCAGCTTATTCCTCGATTCACCCCTCCACTTT.

The chain combines TRBV4-1 with TRBJ1-1; TRBD1 might be the D (6 bases). Per the germline V gene, CDR1 is MGHRA and CDR2 is YSYEKL. This CDR3 is 16 amino acids long. V was shortened by 1 base and J by 1 base, with 13 bases between the two germline ends. The CDR3 protein is CASSQGRGLKNTEAFF. CDR3 nucleotide sequence: TGCGCCAGCAGCCAAGGCAGGGGCTTGAAGAACACTGAAGCTTTCTTT.

The V call is TRBV3-1 (or the pseudogene TRBV3-2), the J call TRBJ1-1; 8 nucleotides agree with TRBD1. J lost 1 base, V lost 4 bases, and 11 bases had no gene match. The CDR3 totals 17 residues. The germline gives CDR1 LGHDT, CDR2 YNNKEL (reference sequence). This chain's CDR3 is CASSPQGRGQANTEAFF. The CDR3 nucleotides read TGTGCCAGCAGCCCTCAGGGTAGGGGACAGGCGAACACTGAAGCTTTCTTT.

The table lists this clone with a count of one. The genes are TRBV21-1 and TRBJ2-5; the DNA was not compared with TRBD2, the D call given in the table. TRBV21-1 is shown as a pseudogene. This CDR3 region has 14 residues. The CDR3 spells CASSPQSGEETQYF. The CDR3 coding sequence is TGTGCCAGCAGCCCGCAAAGCGGGGAAGAGACCCAGTACTTC.

J is TRBJ1-3 and V is TRBV30; TRBD1 might be the D (5 bases). In germline, CDR1 is GTSNPN, CDR2 SVGIG (reference sequence). V gave up 2 bases and J gave up 3 bases, with 11 bases separating them. This CDR3 is built from 14 residues. Here the CDR3 DNA reads TGTGCCTGGAGTCGGGGGTCTATTGGAAACACCATATATTTT. The encoded protein is CAWSRGSIGNTIYF.

The chain employs TRBV7-2 and TRBJ1-3; D is uncertain. The CDR3 sequence is 16 residues long. Germline V gene data show CDR1 as SGHTA and CDR2 as FQGNSA. V was clipped by 5 bases and J by 0 bases, with 14 bases between them. Here the CDR3 reads CASSRRPGLSGNTIYF. The CDR3 bases are TGTGCCAGCAGCCGGCGCCCGGGTCTCTCTGGAAACACCATATATTTT.

The CDR3 region has the DNA TGTGCCAGTAGCACCCCCGGGACAGGGCTATACAATGAGCAGTTCTTC. Protein sequence: CASSTPGTGLYNEQFF. The J gene is TRBJ2-1, the V gene TRBV19; TRBD1 aligns across 9 bases. Per germline, CDR1 LNHDA and CDR2 SQIVND (reference sequence). This CDR3 has 16 amino acids. V lost 6 bases and J lost 4; bases outside the gene matches: 10.